This note documents a single T cell receptor beta chain sequence. No antigen is known for it. Different DNA sequences within this sample yield the same CDR3. CDR1 and CDR2 from the germline V gene are DFQATT and SNEGSKA (reference sequence). The CDR3 has 11 amino acids. The V end lost 6 bases, the J end lost 3 bases, and 6 bases lay between the germline ends. Sequenced by immunoSEQ multiplex PCR; TCRdb stores in-frame clones only, minus some. The sample contains about 120,000 clones, 85% to 95% of which appear only once. These data originate in a study of graft-versus-host responses after intestinal transplantation. Broader study findings: High graft-versus-host to host-versus-graft T cell clonal ratios marked allografts of patients with graft-donor macrochimerism. GvH clones surfaced in recipient marrow, some emerging earlier in ileum or blood. Early after transplant, HvG clones declined as circulating GvH clones peaked.

This chain connects TRBV20-1 to TRBJ2-1, with a possible D match to TRBD2 (6 bases). This sequence originates from a human donor who received an intestinal transplant. This sample comprised unstimulated CD8+ T cells sorted from spleen or lymph node cells, obtained before intestinal transplant. The CDR3 DNA sequence: TGCAGTGCGCGGGACTACAATGAGCAGTTCTTC. It is translated as CSARDYNEQFF.